This T cell receptor (beta chain) was sequenced in a study of OX40 agonist ivuxolimab in advanced cancers. The study in broad terms: Ivuxolimab, which targeted the costimulatory receptor OX40 (CD134), was an agonistic, fully human IgG2 monoclonal antibody. A male proportion of roughly 85% and a mean age of around 60 years, ranging from roughly 23 to 80, were recorded for the dose-escalation cohort. Peripheral TCRbeta sequencing was intended to test whether TCR sequence diversity was altered and clonal T-cell expansion was caused by ivuxolimab. The paper reports the monotherapy dose-escalation portion (N of about 51 patients) of the phase I ivuxolimab trial. Of the roughly 51 patients in dose escalation, around 20 had hepatocellular carcinoma, some 15 had melanoma, 9 had renal cell carcinoma and 9 had head and neck cancer. Prior anti-PD-1, anti-PD-L1 or anti-CTLA-4 therapy was permitted, and checkpoint inhibitors had been received by more than 35% of dose-escalation patients. Partial responses were achieved by three dose-escalation patients, of whom one had hepatocellular carcinoma and two had cutaneous melanoma. Intravenous ivuxolimab was administered to patients every 2 weeks at six dose levels: 0.01, 0.1, 0.3, 1.5, 3 and 10 mg/kg. Points the paper makes about the study in general: Low levels of normalized T-cell clonal expansion were also shown by some nonresponding patients. In partial responders in the 0.1-3.0 mg/kg groups, normalized peripheral clonal expansion was found to be among the lowest, especially among CD8+ T cells. Antigen specificity was not determined for the clonally expanded peripheral T cells. After ivuxolimab, more expanded clones were found on average in CD8+ T cells than in CD4+ T cells. At doses from 0.1 to 3.0 mg/kg, clonal expansion was seen in both CD4+ and CD8+ blood T cells between baseline and week 6.

Spanning cysteine to phenylalanine, the CDR3 consists of 15 amino acids. Here the CDR3 DNA is all that survives: 45 bases in frame from base 1. CDR1 and CDR2, looked up from the germline V gene (reference sequence), are SGHKS and YYEKEE. V is pruned by 0 bases and J by 11 bases, leaving 10 bases of the junction without a gene match. Of note for this clone: No antigen is known for it. Base qualities are not recorded, but no much larger clone differs from it by a single base.

Patients with a history of autoimmune disease or receiving systemic immunosuppression were excluded from the trial. Peripheral blood for TCR sequencing was collected from all dose cohorts at baseline, on cycle 4 day 1, and on cycle 7 day 1. Samples were obtained from an open-label, multicenter, first-in-human phase I dose-escalation trial of ivuxolimab. Adults with locally advanced or metastatic head and neck squamous cell, hepatocellular, melanoma or renal cell carcinoma were enrolled in the trial. Before TCR sequencing, CD4+ and CD8+ T cells were separately sorted from peripheral blood. For sequencing of the TCRbeta CDR3 region, genomic DNA was extracted from the sorted cells. TCRbeta CDR3 regions were sequenced using the immunoSEQ Assay. TCRdb's version of the immuneACCESS table is confined to in-frame rearrangements and falls short of the full clone set. An unresolved V gene accounts for under half of the shortfall where checked; the remainder is of unknown origin. This sample gives roughly 80,000 clones in total; around 87% of them show up just once. Clones ranked in the top ten supply about 0.32% of the sample.

The starting material was CD4+ or CD8+ T cells sorted from blood, obtained in a trial of the OX40 agonist ivuxolimab. Recombination connected TRBV5-5 to TRBJ2-3, and TRBD2 matches 9 of the central bases. The TCR originated in an adult with an advanced solid tumor such as melanoma, head and neck, liver or kidney cancer. The CDR3 has the sequence CASSLEWVAGEEQYF. In nucleotide form, the sequence is TGTGCCAGCAGCTTGGAATGGGTAGCGGGAGAGGAGCAGTATTTT.